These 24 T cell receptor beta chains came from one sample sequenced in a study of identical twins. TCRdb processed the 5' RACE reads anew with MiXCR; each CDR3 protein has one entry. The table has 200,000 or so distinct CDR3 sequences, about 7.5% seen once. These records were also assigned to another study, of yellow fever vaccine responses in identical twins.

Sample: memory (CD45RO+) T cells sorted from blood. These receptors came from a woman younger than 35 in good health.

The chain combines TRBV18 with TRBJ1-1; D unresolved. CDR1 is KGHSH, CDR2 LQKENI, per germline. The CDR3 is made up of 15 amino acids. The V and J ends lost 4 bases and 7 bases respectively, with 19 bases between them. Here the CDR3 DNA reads TGTGCCAGCTCACAAGGCTCCGAGATCTCGGTTGAAGCTTTCTTT. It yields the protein CASSQGSEISVEAFF.

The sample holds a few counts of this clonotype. In DNA, the CDR3 is TGTGCCAGCACACAGGGCGGGGACACCTGGTACTTC. Its translation: CASTQGGDTWYF. The rearrangement uses TRBV11-2 and TRBJ2-7; tentatively, D is TRBD1 or TRBD2 (6 bases each). The germline V gene has CDR1 SGHAT and CDR2 FQNNGV. The CDR3 runs to 12 residues. The V end lost 7 bases, the J end lost 12 bases, and 19 bases lay between the germline ends. Supplemented by reference TRBV11-2 and TRBJ2-7, the full variable domain reads EAGVAQSPRYKIIEKRQSVAFWCNPISGHATLYWYQQILGQGPKLLIQFQNNGVVDDSQLPKDRFSAERLKGVDSTLKIQPAKLEDSAVYLCASTQGGDTWYFGPGTRLTVT.

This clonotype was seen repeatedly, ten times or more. The CDR3 spells CASSPLWTGQRGYTF. Written as DNA, the CDR3 is TGTGCCAGCAGCCCCCTATGGACAGGGCAACGTGGCTACACCTTC. The gene calls are TRBV3-1 and TRBJ1-2; 8 positions agree with TRBD1. The germline CDR1 and CDR2 sequences are LGHDT and YNNKEL (reference sequence). There are 15 residues in the CDR3. V dropped 4 bases and J dropped 7; count of bases not matched to a gene: 11.

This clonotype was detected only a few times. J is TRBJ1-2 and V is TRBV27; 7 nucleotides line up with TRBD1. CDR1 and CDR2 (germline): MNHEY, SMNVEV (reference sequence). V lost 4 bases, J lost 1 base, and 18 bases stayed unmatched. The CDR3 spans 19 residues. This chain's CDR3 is CASSYGASGQGGHNYGYTF. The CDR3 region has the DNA TGTGCCAGCAGTTATGGGGCTTCGGGGCAGGGGGGCCATAACTATGGCTACACCTTC.

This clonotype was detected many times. In DNA, the CDR3 is TGTGCCAGCAGTTTACTAGGGGGCAATGAGCAGTTCTTC. This encodes CASSLLGGNEQFF. The chain uses TRBV27 and TRBJ2-1; TRBD1 is a possible D gene (6 bases). V shed 2 bases and J shed 6 bases, with 8 bases lying between them. CDR3 length: 13 amino acids. Germline V gene sequence: CDR1 MNHEY, CDR2 SMNVEV (reference sequence).

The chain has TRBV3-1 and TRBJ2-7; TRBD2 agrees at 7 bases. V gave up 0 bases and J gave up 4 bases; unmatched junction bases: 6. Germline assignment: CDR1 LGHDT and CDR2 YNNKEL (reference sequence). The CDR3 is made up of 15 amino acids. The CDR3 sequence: CASSQDHRRGYEQYF. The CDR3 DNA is TGTGCCAGCAGCCAAGACCATCGGCGGGGGTACGAGCAGTACTTC.

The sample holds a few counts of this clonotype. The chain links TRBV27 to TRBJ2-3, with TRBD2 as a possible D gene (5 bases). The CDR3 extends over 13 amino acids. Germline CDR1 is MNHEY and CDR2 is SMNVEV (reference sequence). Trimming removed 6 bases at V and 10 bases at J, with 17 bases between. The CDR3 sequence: CASRLGLPAAQYF. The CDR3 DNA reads TGTGCCAGCAGATTAGGACTCCCGGCAGCGCAGTATTTT.

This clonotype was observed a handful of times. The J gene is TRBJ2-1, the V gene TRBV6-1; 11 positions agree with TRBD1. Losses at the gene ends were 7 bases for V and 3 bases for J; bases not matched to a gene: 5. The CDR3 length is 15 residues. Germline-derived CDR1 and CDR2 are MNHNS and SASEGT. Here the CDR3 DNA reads TGTGCCAGCAAAGCCGGGACAGGGGGCTACAATGAGCAGTTCTTC. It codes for CASKAGTGGYNEQFF.

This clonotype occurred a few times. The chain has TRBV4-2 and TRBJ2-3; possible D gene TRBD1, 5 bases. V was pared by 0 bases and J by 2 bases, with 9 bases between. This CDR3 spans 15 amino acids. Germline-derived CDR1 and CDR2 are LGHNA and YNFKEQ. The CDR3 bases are TGTGCCAGCAGCCAAGAATGGGGCGTCACAGATACGCAGTATTTT. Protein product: CASSQEWGVTDTQYF.

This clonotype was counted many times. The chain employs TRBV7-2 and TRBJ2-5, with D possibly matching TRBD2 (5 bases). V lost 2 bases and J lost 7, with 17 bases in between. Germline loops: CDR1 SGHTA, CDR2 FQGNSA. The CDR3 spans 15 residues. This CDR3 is CASSLYSSGDGTQYF. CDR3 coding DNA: TGTGCCAGCAGCTTATACTCCAGCGGAGACGGGACCCAGTACTTC.

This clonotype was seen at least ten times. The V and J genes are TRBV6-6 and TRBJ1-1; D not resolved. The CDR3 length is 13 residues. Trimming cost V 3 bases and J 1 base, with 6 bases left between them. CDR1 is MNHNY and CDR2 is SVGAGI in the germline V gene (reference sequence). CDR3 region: CASSYGRNTEAFF. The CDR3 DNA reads TGTGCCAGCAGTTATGGGAGGAACACTGAAGCTTTCTTT.

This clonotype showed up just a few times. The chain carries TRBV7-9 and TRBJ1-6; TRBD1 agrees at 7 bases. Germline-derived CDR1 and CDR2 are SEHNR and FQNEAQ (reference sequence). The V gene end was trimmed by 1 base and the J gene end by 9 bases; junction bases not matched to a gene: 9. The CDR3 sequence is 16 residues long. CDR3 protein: CASSLGTTGVGSPLHF. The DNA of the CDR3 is TGTGCCAGCAGCTTAGGGACTACAGGGGTAGGTTCACCCCTCCACTTT.

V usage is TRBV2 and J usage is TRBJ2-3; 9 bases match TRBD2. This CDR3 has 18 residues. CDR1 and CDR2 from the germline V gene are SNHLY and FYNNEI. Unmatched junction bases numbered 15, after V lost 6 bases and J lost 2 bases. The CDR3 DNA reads TGTGCCAGCAGCGCGGAGGCTAGCGGGGTTTCCCCCACAGATACGCAGTATTTT. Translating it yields CASSAEASGVSPTDTQYF.

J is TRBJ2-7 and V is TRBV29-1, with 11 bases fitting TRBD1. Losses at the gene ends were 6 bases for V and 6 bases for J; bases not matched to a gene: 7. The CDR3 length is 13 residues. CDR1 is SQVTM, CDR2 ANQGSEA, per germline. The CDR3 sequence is CSVGTGGIAEQYF. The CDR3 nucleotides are TGCAGCGTGGGGACAGGGGGAATTGCCGAGCAGTACTTC.

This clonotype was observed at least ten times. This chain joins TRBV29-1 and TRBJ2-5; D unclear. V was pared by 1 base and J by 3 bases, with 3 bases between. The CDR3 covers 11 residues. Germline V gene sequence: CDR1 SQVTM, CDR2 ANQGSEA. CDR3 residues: CSVEGKETQYF. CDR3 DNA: TGCAGCGTTGAAGGGAAAGAGACCCAGTACTTC.

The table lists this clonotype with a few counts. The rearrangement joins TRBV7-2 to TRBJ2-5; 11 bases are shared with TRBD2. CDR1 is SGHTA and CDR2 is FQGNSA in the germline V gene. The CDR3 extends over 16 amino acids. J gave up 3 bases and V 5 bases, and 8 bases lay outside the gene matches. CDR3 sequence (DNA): TGTGCCAGCAGCCCGACCGGTAGCGGGAGGGAAGAGACCCAGTACTTC. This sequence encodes CASSPTGSGREETQYF. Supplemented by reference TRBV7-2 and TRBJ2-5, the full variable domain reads GAGVSQSPSNKVTEKGKDVELRCDPISGHTALYWYRQSLGQGLEFLIYFQGNSAPDKSGLPSDRFSAERTGGSVSTLTIQRTQQEDSAVYLCASSPTGSGREETQYFGPGTRLLVL.

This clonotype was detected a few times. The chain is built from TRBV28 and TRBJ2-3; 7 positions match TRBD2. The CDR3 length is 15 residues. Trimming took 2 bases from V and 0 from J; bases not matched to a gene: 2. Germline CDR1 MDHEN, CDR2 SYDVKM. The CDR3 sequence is CASSLRDYSTDTQYF. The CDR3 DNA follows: TGTGCCAGCAGTTTAAGGGACTATAGCACAGATACGCAGTATTTT.

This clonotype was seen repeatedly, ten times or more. The CDR3 DNA follows: TGTGCCAGCAGCCCCTCTAGCGGGGTCTCCTACAATGAGCAGTTCTTC. Translation gives CASSPSSGVSYNEQFF. The rearrangement joins TRBV6-1 to TRBJ2-1; 9 nucleotides line up with TRBD2. The J segment lost 0 bases and the V segment lost 6 bases, leaving 6 bases of the junction unmatched. CDR3 length: 16 residues. Germline V gives CDR1 MNHNS, CDR2 SASEGT.

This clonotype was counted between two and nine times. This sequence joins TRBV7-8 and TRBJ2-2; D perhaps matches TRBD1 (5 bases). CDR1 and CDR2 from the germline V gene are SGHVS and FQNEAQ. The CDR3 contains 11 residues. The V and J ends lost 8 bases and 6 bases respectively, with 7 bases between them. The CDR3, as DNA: TGTGCCAGCGGGGCCGCCGGGGAGCTGTTTTTT. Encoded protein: CASGAAGELFF.

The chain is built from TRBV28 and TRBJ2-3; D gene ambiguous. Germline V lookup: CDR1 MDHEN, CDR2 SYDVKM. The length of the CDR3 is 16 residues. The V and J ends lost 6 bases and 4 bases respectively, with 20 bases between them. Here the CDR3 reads CASRTLAGSESDTQYF. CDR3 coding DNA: TGTGCCAGCAGAACGTTGGCTGGGTCGGAGTCAGATACGCAGTATTTT.

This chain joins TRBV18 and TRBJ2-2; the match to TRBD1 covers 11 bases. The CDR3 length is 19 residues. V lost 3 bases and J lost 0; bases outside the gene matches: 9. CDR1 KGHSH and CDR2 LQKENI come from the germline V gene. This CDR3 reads CASSPRTGGIQANTGELFF. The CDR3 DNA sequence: TGTGCCAGCTCACCCCGGACAGGGGGCATCCAGGCGAACACCGGGGAGCTGTTTTTT.

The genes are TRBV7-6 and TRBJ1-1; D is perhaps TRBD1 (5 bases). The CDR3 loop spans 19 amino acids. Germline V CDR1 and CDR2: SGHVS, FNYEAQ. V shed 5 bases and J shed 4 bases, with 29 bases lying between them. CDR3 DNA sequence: TGTGCCAGCAGCCAAGTCATAGGGGATTTAGAAGGAGCGGGCACTGAAGCTTTCTTT. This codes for CASSQVIGDLEGAGTEAFF.

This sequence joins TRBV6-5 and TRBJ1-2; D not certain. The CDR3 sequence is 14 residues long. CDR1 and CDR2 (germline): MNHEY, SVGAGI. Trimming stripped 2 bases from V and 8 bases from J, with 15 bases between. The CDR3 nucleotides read TGTGCCAGCAGTTACGCGAAGGGAGTGGAGGGCTACACCTTC. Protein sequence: CASSYAKGVEGYTF.

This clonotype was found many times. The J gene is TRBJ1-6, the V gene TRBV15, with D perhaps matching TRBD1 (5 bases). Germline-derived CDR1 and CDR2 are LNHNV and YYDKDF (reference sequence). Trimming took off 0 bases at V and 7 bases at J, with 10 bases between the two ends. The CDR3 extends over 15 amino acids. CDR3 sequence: CATSRDRGSNSPLHF. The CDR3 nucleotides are TGTGCCACCAGCAGAGATCGGGGGAGCAATTCACCCCTCCACTTT. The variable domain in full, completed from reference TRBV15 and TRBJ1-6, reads DAMVIQNPRYQVTQFGKPVTLSCSQTLNHNVMYWYQQKSSQAPKLLFHYYDKDFNNEADTPDNFQSRRPNTSFCFLDIRSPGLGDTAMYLCATSRDRGSNSPLHFGNGTRLTVT.